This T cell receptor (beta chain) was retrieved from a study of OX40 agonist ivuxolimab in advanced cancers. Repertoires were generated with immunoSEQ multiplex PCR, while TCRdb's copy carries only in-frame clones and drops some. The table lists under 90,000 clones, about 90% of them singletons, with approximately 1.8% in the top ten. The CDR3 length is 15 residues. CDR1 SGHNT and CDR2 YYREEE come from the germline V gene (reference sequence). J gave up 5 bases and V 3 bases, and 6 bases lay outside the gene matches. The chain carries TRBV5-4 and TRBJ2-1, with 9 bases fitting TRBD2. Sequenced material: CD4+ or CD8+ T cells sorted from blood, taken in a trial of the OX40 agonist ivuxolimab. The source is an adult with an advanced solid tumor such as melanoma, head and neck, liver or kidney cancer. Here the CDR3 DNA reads TGTGCCAGCAGCTATTGGCTAGCGGGGAACAATGAGCAGTTCTTC. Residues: CASSYWLAGNNEQFF.